Reported below is one T cell receptor (beta chain). Its antigen is not known. Libraries were prepared by immunoSEQ multiplex PCR; TCRdb keeps only in-frame clonotypes and omits some of them. The sample consists of about 800,000 clones, about 96% of them appearing once. The record originates from a study of shared clonotypes between healthy human individuals. For the study at large: In total, the donors were a couple of women and three men aged 18 to 49. Each donor's CD8 memory used one plate, CD8 naive two, each CD4 subset three. Study outcomes and limitations: Naive subsets typically showed greater estimated richness than memory subsets.

CD8 cells classed as naive were CD45RO-negative and positively selected for CCR7, excluding terminally differentiated effector memory CD45RA+ cells. This CDR3 region has 17 residues. The V end was cut by 1 base, the J end by 0 bases, with 14 bases between. Germline assignment: CDR1 SEHNR and CDR2 FQNEAQ (reference sequence). The sample comprised naive CD8+ T cells sorted from blood. The clonotype was recovered from a man younger than 40 in good health. This sequence joins TRBV7-9 and TRBJ2-3, with D possibly TRBD1 on 6 matching bases. The CDR3 here is CASSLVAAGASTDTQYF. CDR3 nucleotide sequence: TGTGCCAGCAGCTTAGTGGCGGCAGGGGCTAGCACAGATACGCAGTATTTT.